This T cell receptor beta chain is from a study of response to subunit inactivated influenza vaccine. MiXCR was run by TCRdb on the RT-PCR reads, yielding one entry per CDR3 protein. The sample shows some 550,000 distinct CDR3 sequences, 20% to 25% of them seen only once. CDR3 length equals 16 residues. V was shortened by 0 bases and J by 2 bases, with 12 bases between the two germline ends. Germline CDR1 reads SGHRS; CDR2 reads YFSETQ. In addition, the sample was reused for a study of T cells expressing NK-cell markers. This second report adds: Making the TCR beta cDNA relied on 5'RACE template switching with UMIs. It was from sorted CD3+CD56+NKG2C+, CD3+CD56+NKG2C- and CD3+CD56-NKG2C+ T cells that TCR beta repertoires came. The authors sequenced eight donors, of whom seven were HCMV-seropositive and one was seronegative. Several of the experiments relied on an anti-gamma-delta TCR antibody so that only alpha-beta TCR T cells were sorted.

This TCR was recovered from a man aged 45-65 years who received an inactivated influenza vaccine. This sample comprised CD4+ T cells sorted from PBMCs, obtained 11 to 12 days after vaccination. The chain employs TRBV5-1 and TRBJ2-1; D is unclear. Written as DNA, the CDR3 is TGCGCCAGCAGCTTGGAGGTCCTCCATACCTACAATGAGCAGTTCTTC. It specifies CASSLEVLHTYNEQFF. Together with reference TRBV5-1 and TRBJ2-1, the CDR3 gives the full variable domain: KAGVTQTPRYLIKTRGQQVTLSCSPISGHRSVSWYQQTPGQGLQFLFEYFSETQRNKGNFPGRFSGRQFSNSRSEMNVSTLELGDSALYLCASSLEVLHTYNEQFFGPGTRLTVL.